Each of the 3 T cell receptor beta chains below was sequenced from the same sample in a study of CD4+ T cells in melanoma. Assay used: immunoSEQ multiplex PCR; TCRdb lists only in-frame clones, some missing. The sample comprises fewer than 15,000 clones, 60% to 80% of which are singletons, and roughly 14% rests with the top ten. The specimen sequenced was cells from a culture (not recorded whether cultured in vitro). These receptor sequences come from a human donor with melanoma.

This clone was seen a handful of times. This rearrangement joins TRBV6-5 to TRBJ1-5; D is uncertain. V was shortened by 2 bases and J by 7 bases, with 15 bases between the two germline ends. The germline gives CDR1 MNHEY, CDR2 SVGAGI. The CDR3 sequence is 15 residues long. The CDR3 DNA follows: TGTGCCAGCAGTTACGGTAGGAGTCCGAAGCAGCCCCAGCATTTT. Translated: CASSYGRSPKQPQHF.

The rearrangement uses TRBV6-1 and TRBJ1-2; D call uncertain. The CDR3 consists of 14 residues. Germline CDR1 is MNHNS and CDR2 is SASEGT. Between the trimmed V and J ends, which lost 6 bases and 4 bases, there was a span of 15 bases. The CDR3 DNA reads TGTGCCAGCAGCCTTCCTTTACACAGCTATGGCTACACCTTC. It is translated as CASSLPLHSYGYTF.

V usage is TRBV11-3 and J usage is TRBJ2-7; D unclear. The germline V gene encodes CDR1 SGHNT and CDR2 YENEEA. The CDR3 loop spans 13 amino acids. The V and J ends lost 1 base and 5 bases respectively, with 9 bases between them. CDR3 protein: CASSLGFRHEQYF. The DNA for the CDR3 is TGTGCCAGCAGCTTAGGTTTCCGGCACGAGCAGTACTTC.